This T cell receptor (beta chain) is drawn from a study of blood T cell repertoires in COVID-19 (dated by TCRdb to 2020 to 2022). Broadly, across the study: The collaborator samples originated in the United States, Italy and Spain and spanned the acute and convalescent phases of COVID-19. The repertoires were released in a freely available public database meant as a resource for research on the immune response to SARS-CoV-2. The prospective study material was composed of cDNA or gDNA derived from T cells, B-cell-depleted T cells, or PBMCs. Subjects who had been exposed to COVID-19, were actively infected with it, or had recovered from it provided the deeply sampled blood TCRbeta repertoires that made up the dataset. Nearly every sample came with metadata listing a de-identified subject ID, COVID-19 status, age in years and sex. The samples were drawn from two sources: the first 160 participants of the ongoing ImmuneRACE study, and over 1,000 subjects contributed by 6 global collaborators. Where HLA class I and class II types were available, the types were taken from metadata supplied by the sample provider, not from assay-based typing. The paper's findings and limits, for the study overall: The amount of clinical and demographic metadata varied by source and participant and was provided uncurated.

Reading from cysteine to phenylalanine, the CDR3 counts 14 amino acids. Only the CDR3 part of the read is kept: 42 bases, read in frame from the first base. CDR1 and CDR2 (SEHNR, FQNEAQ) derive from the germline V gene (reference sequence). The junction shows trimming of 8 bases on V and 0 bases on J, plus 12 bases between the germline ends. Worth noting for this clone: The specificity of this receptor is unknown. No qualities accompany the bases; no much larger clone lies one base away.

The collaborating institutions used their own protocols to collect whole blood in K2EDTA tubes. For TCRbeta analysis, collaborator samples were shipped as frozen whole blood, as isolated PBMCs, or as DNA extracted from either sample type. TCRbeta CDR3 regions were amplified from genomic DNA using the immunoSEQ Assay, a bias-controlled multiplex PCR. On the study's bioinformatics: Within the assay, amplification of reference gene primers was used to estimate how many nucleated cells each sample contained. To quantify the absolute abundance of each unique TCRbeta CDR3 rearrangement, sequence reads were collapsed and filtered. For each sample, productive Simpson clonality was calculated as the square root of Simpson's diversity index across productive rearrangements. TCRdb mirrors the immuneACCESS table, restricted to in-frame sequences. Some clones are absent from its copies; in checked studies, under half trace to an unresolved V gene, and the reason for the others is unknown. The V and J calls and the clone size are those of that table, but D and trimming were determined from the DNA. This sample gives about 100,000 clones in total; around 88% of them show up just once. The ten largest clones take up around 5.4% of the sample.

The sequence was obtained from a human donor in a cohort sampled during active COVID-19. Sequencing used peripheral blood. Recombination joined TRBV7-9 with TRBJ2-3, with the D gene uncertain. CDR3 sequence: CASGAERSTDTQYF. The DNA sequence follows: TGTGCCAGCGGCGCGGAGAGAAGCACAGATACGCAGTATTTT.